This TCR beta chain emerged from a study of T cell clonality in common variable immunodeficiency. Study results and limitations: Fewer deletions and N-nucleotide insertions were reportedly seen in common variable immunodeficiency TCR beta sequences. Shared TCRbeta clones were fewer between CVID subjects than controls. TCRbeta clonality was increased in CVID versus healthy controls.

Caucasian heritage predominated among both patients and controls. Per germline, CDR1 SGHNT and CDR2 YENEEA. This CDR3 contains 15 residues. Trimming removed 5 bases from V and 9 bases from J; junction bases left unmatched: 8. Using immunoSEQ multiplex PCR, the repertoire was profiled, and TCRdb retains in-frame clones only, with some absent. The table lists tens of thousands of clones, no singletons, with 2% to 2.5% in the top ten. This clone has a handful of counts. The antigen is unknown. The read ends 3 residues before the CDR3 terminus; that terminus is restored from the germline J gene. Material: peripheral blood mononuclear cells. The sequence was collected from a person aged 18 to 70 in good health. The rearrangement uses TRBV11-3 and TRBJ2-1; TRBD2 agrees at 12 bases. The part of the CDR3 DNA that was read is TGTGCCAGCAGCCCTCGGACTAGCGGGGCTAGTGAG. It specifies CASSPRTSGASE. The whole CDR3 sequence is CASSPRTSGASEQFF. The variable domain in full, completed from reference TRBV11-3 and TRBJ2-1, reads EAGVVQSPRYKIIEKKQPVAFWCNPISGHNTLYWYLQNLGQGPELLIRYENEEAVDDSQLPKDRFSAERLKGVDSTLKIQPAELGDSAVYLCASSPRTSGASEQFFGPGTRLTVL.